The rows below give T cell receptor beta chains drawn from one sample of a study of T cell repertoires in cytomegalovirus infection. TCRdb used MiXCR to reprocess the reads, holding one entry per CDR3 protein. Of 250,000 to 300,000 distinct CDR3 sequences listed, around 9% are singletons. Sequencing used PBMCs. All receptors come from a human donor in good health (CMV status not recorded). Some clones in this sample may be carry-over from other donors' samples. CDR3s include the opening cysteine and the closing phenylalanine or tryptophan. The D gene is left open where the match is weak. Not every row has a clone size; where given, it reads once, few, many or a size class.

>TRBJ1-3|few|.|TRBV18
TGTGCCAGCTCACCACCGAACATTCTATCCCACTCTGGAAACACCATATATTTT
CASSPPNILSHSGNTIYF
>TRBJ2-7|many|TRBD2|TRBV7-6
TGTGCCAGCAGCTTAGGATTAGCGGGGGGCCAACCCTACGAGCAGTACTTC
CASSLGLAGGQPYEQYF
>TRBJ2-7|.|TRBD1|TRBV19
TGTGCCAGTAGCCCGTACAGGGGTCAGGTTCGCGAGCAGTACTTC
CASSPYRGQVREQYF
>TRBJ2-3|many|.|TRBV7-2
TGTGCCAGCAGCGGTTCTAGCGTAGATACGCAGTATTTT
CASSGSSVDTQYF
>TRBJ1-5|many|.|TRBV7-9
TGTGCCAGCAGCCACGGACGGGATCAGCCCCAGCATTTT
CASSHGRDQPQHF
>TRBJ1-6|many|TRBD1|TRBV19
TGTGCCAGTAGTCCCCCGACAGGGACTAATTCACCCCTCCACTTT
CASSPPTGTNSPLHF
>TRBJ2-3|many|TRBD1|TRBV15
TGTGCCACCAGCAGAATCGGGACAGGGTACACAGATACGCAGTATTTT
CATSRIGTGYTDTQYF
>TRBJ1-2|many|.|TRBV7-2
TGTGCCAGCAGCCCCCAAACGGACTATGGCTACACCTTC
CASSPQTDYGYTF
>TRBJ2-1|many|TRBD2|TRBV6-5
TGTGCCAGCAAGGTCGGGGGGAGCTCCTACAATGAGCAGTTCTTC
CASKVGGSSYNEQFF
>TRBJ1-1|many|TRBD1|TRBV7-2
TGTGCCAGCAGCTTAAAGGGACAGGGGAAAGCTTTCTTT
CASSLKGQGKAFF
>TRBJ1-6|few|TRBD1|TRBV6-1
TGTGCCAGCAGCCGAGTTAGGTCGGGACAGGGGGATTCACCCCTCCACTTT
CASSRVRSGQGDSPLHF
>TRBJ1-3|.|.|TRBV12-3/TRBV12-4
TGTGCCAGCAGTTTTTGGGCCTCTGGAAACACCATATATTTT
CASSFWASGNTIYF
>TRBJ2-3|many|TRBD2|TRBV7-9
TGTGCCAGCAGTTGGACTAGCGGGGGGCGGACAGATACGCAGTATTTT
CASSWTSGGRTDTQYF
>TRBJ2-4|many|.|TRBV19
TGTGCCAGTAAAGCGACGGGACTGTCGCTAGCCAAAAACATTCAGTACTTC
CASKATGLSLAKNIQYF
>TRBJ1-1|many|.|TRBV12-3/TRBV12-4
TGTGCCAGCAGTTTAGGTAGCCTCCGGGGAGGTGAAGCTTTCTTT
CASSLGSLRGGEAFF
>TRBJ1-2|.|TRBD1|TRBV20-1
TGCAGTGCTCCGCGACAGGGGGGTAACTATGGCTACACCTTC
CSAPRQGGNYGYTF
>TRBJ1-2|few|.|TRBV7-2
TGTGCCAGCAGCCCCTCCCCCCGGAGTAACTATGGCTACACCTTC
CASSPSPRSNYGYTF
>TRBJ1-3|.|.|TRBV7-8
TGTGCCAGCAGCTTATCGGATAGCACCATATATTTT
CASSLSDSTIYF
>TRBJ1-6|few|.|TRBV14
TGTGCCAGCAGCCAAATAAGGGGCCGCTATAATTCACCCCTCCACTTT
CASSQIRGRYNSPLHF
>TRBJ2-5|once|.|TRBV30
TGTGCCTGGAGCTCCGAGGGGGAGACCCAGTACTTC
CAWSSEGETQYF
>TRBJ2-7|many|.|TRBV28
TGTGCCAGCAGTGGGGCAGGGTACCCCTACGAGCAGTACTTC
CASSGAGYPYEQYF
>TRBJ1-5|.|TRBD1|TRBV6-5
TGTGCCAGCAGTTCCAGCCGACAGGGGAGGGGCAATCAGCCCCAGCATTTT
CASSSSRQGRGNQPQHF
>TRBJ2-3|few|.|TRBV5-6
TGTGCCAGCAGCTTGGTGGGCGGATGGACAGATACGCAGTATTTT
CASSLVGGWTDTQYF
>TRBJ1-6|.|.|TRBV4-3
TGCGCCAGCAGCCCTTCCGTAGGGTCACCCCTCCACTTT
CASSPSVGSPLHF
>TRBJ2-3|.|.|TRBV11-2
TGTGTCAGCAGCTTAGATCGGGCCATTAGCACAGATACGCAGTATTTT
CVSSLDRAISTDTQYF
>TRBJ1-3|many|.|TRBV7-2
TGTGCCAGCAGCTTAGAGGCAGGGGCCGCTGGAAACACCATATATTTT
CASSLEAGAAGNTIYF
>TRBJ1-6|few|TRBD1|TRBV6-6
TGTGCCAGCAGTTACGGCCCCCGAGACAGGGGTAATTCACCCCTCCACTTT
CASSYGPRDRGNSPLHF
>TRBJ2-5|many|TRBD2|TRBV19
TGTGCCAGTAGTATTCGGGCTAGCGGGAGGGCCAGAGAGACCCAGTACTTC
CASSIRASGRARETQYF
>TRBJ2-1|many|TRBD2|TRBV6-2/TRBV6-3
TGTGCCAGCAGCCCCAGGACGGGAGGGCAGGAGTTCTTC
CASSPRTGGQEFF
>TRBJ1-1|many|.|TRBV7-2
TGTGCCAGCAGCTTAGCGCCGGGACAACTGAACACTGAAGCTTTCTTT
CASSLAPGQLNTEAFF
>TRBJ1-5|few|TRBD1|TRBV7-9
TGTGCCAGCAGCTCCCCTGGGACAGCTGGTCAGCCCCAGCATTTT
CASSSPGTAGQPQHF
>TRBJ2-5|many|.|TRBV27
TGTGCCAGCAGTCCCCTCCGACAGGCTCAAGAGACCCAGTACTTC
CASSPLRQAQETQYF
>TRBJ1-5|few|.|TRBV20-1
TGCAGTGCAGTCCGGGGAGCGGGGGATAGCAATCAGCCCCAGCATTTT
CSAVRGAGDSNQPQHF
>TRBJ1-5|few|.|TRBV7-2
TGTGCCAGCAGCTTAGATTCGGGGGTGCAGCCCCAGCATTTT
CASSLDSGVQPQHF
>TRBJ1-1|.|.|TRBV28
TGTGCCAGCAGTTTGGCGGGAGTTACAGACACTGAAGCTTTCTTT
CASSLAGVTDTEAFF
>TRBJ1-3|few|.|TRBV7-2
TGTGCCAGCAGCTTAGCGCTTCCGGGCCCGGCTGGAAACACCATATATTTT
CASSLALPGPAGNTIYF
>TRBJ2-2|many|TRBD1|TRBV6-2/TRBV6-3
TGTGCCAGCAAAGGGACAGCGAACACCGGGGAGCTGTTTTTT
CASKGTANTGELFF
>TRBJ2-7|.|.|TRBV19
TGTGCCAGTAGCTCCCGGGGGGCGGGGGCCTACGAGCAGTACTTC
CASSSRGAGAYEQYF
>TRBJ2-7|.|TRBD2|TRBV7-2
TGTGCCAGCAGCTTAATGAGCGGGGGGGCTTACGAGCAGTACTTC
CASSLMSGGAYEQYF
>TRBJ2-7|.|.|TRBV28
TGTGCCAGCAGACTAAGACAGGCGACCTCCTACGAGCAGTACTTC
CASRLRQATSYEQYF
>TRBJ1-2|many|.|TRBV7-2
TGTGCCAGCAGCTTATGGGACACTGGCTACACCTTC
CASSLWDTGYTF
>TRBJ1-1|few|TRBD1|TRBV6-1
TGTGCCAGCAGAGAAACAGGGGGGGACACTGAAGCTTTCTTT
CASRETGGDTEAFF
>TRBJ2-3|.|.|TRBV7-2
TGTGCCAGCAGCTTATTGGGGGGCGCGGGTACAGATACGCAGTATTTT
CASSLLGGAGTDTQYF
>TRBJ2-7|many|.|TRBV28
TGTGCCAGCACCCTTCTCGACAAGCCCTACGAGCAGTACTTC
CASTLLDKPYEQYF
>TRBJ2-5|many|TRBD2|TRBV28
TGTGCCAGCAGAAACGAGCGGGATCGGGAGGAGACCCAGTACTTC
CASRNERDREETQYF